One sample yielded the 26 T cell receptor beta chains listed below, sequenced in a study of vaccination effects on CD4 cells after COVID-19. Expansion of antigen-specific CD4+ T cells with viral peptide pools was carried out by the ViraFEST assay before sequencing. Following an approximately eleven-day culture, CD4+ T cells were purified. Either the BNT162b2 or mRNA-1273 vaccine was given to participants in two doses. TCRdb's table, derived via immunoSEQ multiplex PCR, lists solely in-frame clones and lacks some. Of 30,000 to 45,000 clones listed, approximately 82% are singletons. For these TCRs, the target antigens are not known. The sequencing here drew on CD4+ T cells from PBMCs cultured with HCoV-NL63 spike peptides, taken after COVID-19 vaccination. The receptors were sampled from a human donor who received a COVID-19 vaccine. Some clones in this sample may be carry-over from other donors' samples.

J is TRBJ1-6 and V is TRBV5-4, with a tentative D call TRBD1 (6 bases). V lost 3 bases and J 7 bases, leaving 14 bases between the germline ends. CDR3 size: 15 residues. The germline CDR1 and CDR2 sequences are SGHNT and YYREEE (reference sequence). CDR3 sequence reads: CASSSFGQGNSPLHF. Here the CDR3 DNA reads TGTGCCAGCAGCTCTTTCGGGCAGGGGAATTCACCCCTCCACTTT.

This sequence joins TRBV24-1 and TRBJ1-5; D remains ambiguous. V lost 7 bases and J 7 bases, leaving 25 bases between the germline ends. In germline, CDR1 is KGHDR, CDR2 SFDVKD. CDR3 length: 17 residues. In DNA form, the CDR3 reads TGTGCCACCAGAGCCGCCCGAAGGACGGGTGCTCGGCAGCCCCAGCATTTT. Translation: CATRAARRTGARQPQHF.

The chain links TRBV25-1 to TRBJ1-2; D gene unclear. Germline CDR1 MGHDK, CDR2 SYGVNS. Trimming stripped 0 bases from V and 4 bases from J, with 0 bases between. The CDR3 consists of 11 residues. CDR3: CASSEYYGYTF. The CDR3 bases are TGTGCCAGCAGTGAATACTATGGCTACACCTTC.

V is TRBV4-1 and J is TRBJ2-3; D possibly corresponds to TRBD2 (6 bases). Germline lookup yields CDR1 MGHRA and CDR2 YSYEKL. The CDR3 runs to 20 residues. V was shortened by 0 bases and J by 5 bases, with 27 bases between the two germline ends. The CDR3, as DNA: TGCGCCAGCAGCCAAGATAACCTCGCCGGGACTTGGATATACGAAGATACGCAGTATTTT. Protein: CASSQDNLAGTWIYEDTQYF.

V gene TRBV4-1 combines with J gene TRBJ2-2, with 8 bases fitting TRBD1. V was pared by 3 bases and J by 4 bases, with 10 bases of the junction left unmatched. The CDR3 consists of 17 residues. Germline CDR1 and CDR2: MGHRA and YSYEKL. This CDR3 is CASSQPQGARGTGELFF. The CDR3 region has the DNA TGCGCCAGCAGCCAGCCCCAGGGGGCGCGGGGCACCGGGGAGCTGTTTTTT.

The chain employs TRBV4-1 and TRBJ2-5; TRBD2 matches at 10 bases. The CDR3 covers 15 residues. Germline loops: CDR1 MGHRA, CDR2 YSYEKL. V shed 4 bases, J shed 1 base, and the junction held 3 bases outside the gene matches. CDR3: CASSPQRGGQETQYF. The CDR3 nucleotides are TGCGCCAGCAGCCCCCAGCGGGGGGGCCAAGAGACCCAGTACTTC.

This sequence joins TRBV5-6 and TRBJ1-6; D call uncertain. The germline gives CDR1 SGHDT, CDR2 YYEEEE. V was cut by 2 bases and J by 7 bases, with 10 bases left in between. The CDR3 is 14 residues long. CDR3 bases: TGTGCCAGCAGCTTCGGACGGCAAAATTCACCCCTCCACTTT. This codes for CASSFGRQNSPLHF.

This chain connects TRBV5-6 to TRBJ2-3; D is undetermined. CDR1 and CDR2 (germline): SGHDT, YYEEEE. CDR3 size: 16 residues. Between the trimmed V and J ends, which lost 4 bases and 4 bases, there was a span of 19 bases. The CDR3 nucleotides are TGTGCCAGCAGCACCTCAAGGTTGAGATCTGCAGATACGCAGTATTTT. Its protein product is CASSTSRLRSADTQYF.

V usage is TRBV7-2 and J usage is TRBJ2-1; D assignment may be TRBD1 or TRBD2 (5 bases each). The CDR3 sequence is 16 residues long. Germline CDR1 and CDR2: SGHTA and FQGNSA. V gave up 2 bases and J gave up 0 bases, with 11 bases separating them. CDR3 sequence (DNA): TGTGCCAGCAGCTTAACGGGACGGAGCTCCTACAATGAGCAGTTCTTC. The encoded protein is CASSLTGRSSYNEQFF.

This clone was detected a few times. The chain recombines TRBV3-1 (or the pseudogene TRBV3-2) with TRBJ1-2; 7 nucleotides line up with TRBD1. The V and J ends lost 4 bases and 5 bases, in that order; junction bases with no gene match: 4. The CDR3 runs to 13 residues. Germline V gene sequence: CDR1 LGHDT, CDR2 YNNKEL (reference sequence). The DNA for the CDR3 is TGTGCCAGCAGCCTGGGGACAGAATATGGCTACACCTTC. Translation gives CASSLGTEYGYTF.

The V call is TRBV18, the J call TRBJ1-1; TRBD1 might be the D (5 bases). CDR1 KGHSH and CDR2 LQKENI come from the germline V gene. CDR3 length: 15 residues. Trimming removed 8 bases from V and 1 base from J, with 17 bases in between. DNA for the CDR3: TGTGCCAGCGCACAGGAGACGGGGGGGAACACTGAAGCTTTCTTT. Protein sequence: CASAQETGGNTEAFF.

This chain links TRBV28 with TRBJ1-2; a possible D gene is TRBD1 (6 bases). V was trimmed by 11 bases and J by 4 bases, leaving 11 bases between them. The germline gives CDR1 MDHEN, CDR2 SYDVKM. The CDR3 extends over 11 amino acids. The DNA of the CDR3 is TGTGCCCTCGGGGGGGCCTATGGCTACACCTTC. The encoded protein is CALGGAYGYTF.

V gene TRBV24-1 combines with J gene TRBJ1-2; D gene ambiguous. Between the trimmed V and J ends, which lost 3 bases and 6 bases, there was a span of 10 bases. The CDR3 is 13 residues long. The germline V gene encodes CDR1 KGHDR and CDR2 SFDVKD. The chain's CDR3 is CATSDGILDGYTF. For the CDR3, the DNA is TGTGCCACCAGTGATGGGATTTTAGATGGCTACACCTTC.

This clone appeared a single time. This chain connects TRBV5-1 to TRBJ2-5, with D tentatively TRBD2 (6 bases). This CDR3 spans 15 amino acids. V was cut by 4 bases and J by 5 bases, with 18 bases left in between. Germline values: CDR1 SGHRS, CDR2 YFSETQ. CDR3: CASSRASGSGETQYF. The DNA of the CDR3 is TGCGCCAGCAGCCGAGCCTCCGGGAGCGGGGAGACCCAGTACTTC.

The rearrangement uses TRBV5-1 and TRBJ2-2; TRBD1 agrees at 7 bases. The trim removed 5 bases at V and 7 bases at J, leaving 5 bases unmatched. This CDR3 has 13 residues. Germline-derived CDR1 and CDR2 are SGHRS and YFSETQ. CDR3 region: CASRTGAGGELFF. The CDR3 nucleotides are TGCGCCAGCAGAACAGGGGCGGGCGGGGAGCTGTTTTTT.

J is TRBJ2-2 and V is TRBV24-1; D not resolved. V was shortened by 4 bases and J by 4 bases, with 12 bases between the two germline ends. From germline, CDR1 is KGHDR and CDR2 SFDVKD. CDR3 length equals 15 residues. The CDR3 sequence: CATSDPKTPTGELFF. The CDR3 DNA reads as TGTGCCACCAGTGACCCGAAAACCCCCACCGGGGAGCTGTTTTTT.

This clone occurred once. Other DNA variants within this sample encode the same CDR3. CDR3 residues: CASSPQGGETQYF. CDR3 in DNA: TGTGCCAGCTCACCACAAGGGGGCGAGACCCAGTACTTC. The genes are TRBV18 and TRBJ2-5, with 7 bases lining up with TRBD1. The CDR3 is 13 residues long. V gave up 1 base and J gave up 5 bases; unmatched junction bases: 1. In germline, CDR1 is KGHSH, CDR2 LQKENI.

The chain links TRBV19 to TRBJ1-2; D not resolved. CDR3 length equals 16 residues. CDR1 is LNHDA, CDR2 SQIVND, per germline (reference sequence). Trimming shortened V by 6 bases and J by 3 bases, and 20 bases separated the two germline ends. The CDR3 DNA follows: TGTGCCAGTAGCCCGCCCCATGGAGTTCTTGACTATGGCTACACCTTC. Encoded protein: CASSPPHGVLDYGYTF.

The genes are TRBV7-6 and TRBJ2-5; 12 bases map to TRBD2. Losses at the gene ends were 4 bases for V and 5 bases for J; bases not matched to a gene: 14. Germline CDR1 SGHVS, CDR2 FNYEAQ. The CDR3 is made up of 18 amino acids. Written as DNA, the CDR3 is TGTGCCAGCAGCTCAGTACAACTAGCGGGGGGACCGGGGGAGACCCAGTACTTC. It translates to CASSSVQLAGGPGETQYF.

The genes are TRBV18 and TRBJ2-3; no clear D. The CDR3 length is 13 residues. CDR1 KGHSH and CDR2 LQKENI come from the germline V gene. With 3 bases removed from V and 0 bases from J, the gap between germline ends came to 4 bases. This chain's CDR3 is CASSPTSTDTQYF. The DNA of the CDR3 is TGTGCCAGCTCACCTACTAGCACAGATACGCAGTATTTT.

The CDR3 bases are TGTGCCAGCAGTTTCGAGGGGGCGGGTCAGCCCCAGCATTTT. Residues: CASSFEGAGQPQHF. The rearrangement uses TRBV27 and TRBJ1-5; 7 positions match TRBD1. V gave up 3 bases and J gave up 6 bases; unmatched junction bases: 5. Germline V lookup: CDR1 MNHEY, CDR2 SMNVEV (reference sequence). This CDR3 is 14 amino acids long.

V gene TRBV19 combines with J gene TRBJ1-3; D possibly corresponds to TRBD1 (6 bases). Germline CDR1 and CDR2: LNHDA and SQIVND (reference sequence). This CDR3 spans 20 amino acids. V was trimmed by 3 bases and J by 0 bases, leaving 24 bases between them. CDR3 residues: CASSISSGQRISRSGNTIYF. The CDR3 DNA reads TGTGCCAGTAGTATTTCCTCCGGACAGAGGATCTCACGCTCTGGAAACACCATATATTTT.

This chain joins TRBV5-8 and TRBJ1-4; 10 positions agree with TRBD1. The V gene end was trimmed by 4 bases and the J gene end by 5 bases; junction bases not matched to a gene: 5. Germline V gene sequence: CDR1 SGHTS, CDR2 YDEGEE. CDR3 length: 15 amino acids. CDR3: CASSPGTGENEKLFF. The CDR3 coding sequence is TGTGCCAGCAGCCCAGGGACAGGGGAGAATGAAAAACTGTTTTTT.

V and J are TRBV19 and TRBJ1-5; 9 bases agree with TRBD1. The junction had 9 bases not matched to a gene; V was cut back by 7 bases and J by 5 bases. CDR3 size: 15 residues. Germline V gives CDR1 LNHDA, CDR2 SQIVND (reference sequence). The CDR3 coding sequence is TGTGCCAGTACTAAGACAGGGGGGACCTATCAGCCCCAGCATTTT. It specifies CASTKTGGTYQPQHF.

This rearrangement joins TRBV7-6 to TRBJ2-3; tentative D call: TRBD2 (5 bases). V lost 1 base and J lost 0, with 11 bases in between. The CDR3 length is 16 residues. The germline V gene has CDR1 SGHVS and CDR2 FNYEAQ. CDR3 protein: CASSLGTHSSTDTQYF. DNA for the CDR3: TGTGCCAGCAGCTTAGGGACTCATTCTAGCACAGATACGCAGTATTTT. The complete variable domain, with remaining parts taken from reference TRBV7-6 and TRBJ2-3, reads GAGVSQSPRYKVTKRGQDVALRCDPISGHVSLYWYRQALGQGPEFLTYFNYEAQQDKSGLPNDRFSAERPEGSISTLTIQRTEQRDSAMYRCASSLGTHSSTDTQYFGPGTRLTVL.

The rearrangement links TRBV5-1 to TRBJ1-1; 9 bases are a match to TRBD1. The CDR3 loop spans 15 amino acids. Germline lookup yields CDR1 SGHRS and CDR2 YFSETQ. J was trimmed by 1 base and V by 3 bases; bases with no gene match: 4. CDR3 sequence (DNA): TGCGCCAGCAGCTCACAGGGGGCGGGGAACACTGAAGCTTTCTTT. It specifies CASSSQGAGNTEAFF.